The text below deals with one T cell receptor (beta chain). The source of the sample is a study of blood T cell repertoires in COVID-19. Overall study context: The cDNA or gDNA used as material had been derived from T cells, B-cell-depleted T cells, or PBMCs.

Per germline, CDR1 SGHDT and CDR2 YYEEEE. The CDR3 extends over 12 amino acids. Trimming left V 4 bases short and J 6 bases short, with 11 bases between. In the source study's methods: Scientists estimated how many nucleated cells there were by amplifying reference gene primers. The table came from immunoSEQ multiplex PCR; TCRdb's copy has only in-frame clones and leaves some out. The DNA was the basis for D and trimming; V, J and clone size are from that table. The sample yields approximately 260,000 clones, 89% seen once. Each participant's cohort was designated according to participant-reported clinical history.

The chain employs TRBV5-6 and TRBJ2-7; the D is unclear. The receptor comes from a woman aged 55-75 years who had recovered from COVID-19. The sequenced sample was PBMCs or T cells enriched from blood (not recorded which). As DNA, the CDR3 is TGTGCCAGCAGCATCCCTACCCGCGAGCAGTACTTC. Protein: CASSIPTREQYF.